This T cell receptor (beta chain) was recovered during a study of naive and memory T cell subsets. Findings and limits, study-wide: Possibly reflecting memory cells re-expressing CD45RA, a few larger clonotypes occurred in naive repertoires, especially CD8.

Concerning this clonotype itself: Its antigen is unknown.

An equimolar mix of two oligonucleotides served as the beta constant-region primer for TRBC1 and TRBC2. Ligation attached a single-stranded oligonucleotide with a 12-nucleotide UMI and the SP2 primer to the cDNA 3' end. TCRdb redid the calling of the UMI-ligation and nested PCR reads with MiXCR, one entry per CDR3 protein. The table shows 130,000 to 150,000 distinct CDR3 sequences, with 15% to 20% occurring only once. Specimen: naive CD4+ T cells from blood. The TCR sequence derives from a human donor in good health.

CDR3 in amino acids: CASSETSYMISGNTIYF. CDR3 bases: TGTGCCAGCAGCGAAACGTCCTATATGATCTCTGGAAACACCATATATTTT. The J gene is TRBJ1-3, the V gene TRBV7-2; D gene ambiguous. V shed 5 bases and J shed 0 bases, with 17 bases lying between them. In germline, CDR1 is SGHTA, CDR2 FQGNSA. This CDR3 region has 17 residues.